The 21 T cell receptor beta chains below come from one sample, sequenced in a study of radiotherapy plus CTLA-4 blockade in lung cancer. Sequencing was performed with immunoSEQ multiplex PCR; in TCRdb, only in-frame clones are kept and a portion is missing. The data hold 70,000 to 90,000 clones, with roughly three quarters observed a single time. Material: peripheral blood, obtained from a patient treated with radiotherapy plus ipilimumab. These TCRs come from a human donor with non-small cell lung cancer who had a complete response to radiotherapy plus ipilimumab.

The chain couples TRBV5-1 to TRBJ2-3, with D uncertain. Germline lookup yields CDR1 SGHRS and CDR2 YFSETQ. V dropped 2 bases and J dropped 9 bases, with 19 bases sitting between them. The CDR3 loop spans 15 amino acids. The CDR3 protein is CASSLTVTAGSTQYF. CDR3 nucleotide sequence: TGCGCCAGCAGCTTAACGGTTACGGCTGGGTCGACGCAGTATTTT.

This CDR3 reads CASSGVLSTEAFF. For the CDR3, the DNA is TGTGCCAGCAGCGGAGTTTTAAGCACTGAAGCTTTCTTT. The chain joins TRBV2 to TRBJ1-1; D call uncertain. The CDR3 extends over 13 amino acids. Germline V gives CDR1 SNHLY, CDR2 FYNNEI. Trimming took 6 bases from V and 4 from J, leaving 12 bases between them.

The rearrangement joins TRBV4-1 to TRBJ1-4; D is undetermined. V lost 3 bases and J 5 bases, leaving 10 bases between the germline ends. CDR3 length: 14 amino acids. Per germline, CDR1 MGHRA and CDR2 YSYEKL. DNA for the CDR3: TGCGCCAGCAGCCATCCCGCCTGGAATGAAAAACTGTTTTTT. Its translation is CASSHPAWNEKLFF.

The J gene is TRBJ2-1, the V gene TRBV9, with D possibly being TRBD1 (5 bases). V gave up 0 bases and J gave up 6 bases, with 13 bases separating them. The V gene's germline CDR1 is SGDLS and CDR2 YYNGEE. This CDR3 contains 15 residues. The CDR3 sequence: CASSVDPGQPNEQFF. CDR3 DNA sequence: TGTGCCAGCAGCGTAGATCCAGGGCAGCCCAATGAGCAGTTCTTC.

The rearrangement links TRBV5-4 to TRBJ1-1, with TRBD1 as a possible D gene (6 bases). V was clipped by 2 bases and J by 4 bases, with 12 bases between them. The CDR3 is 14 residues long. The germline V gene has CDR1 SGHNT and CDR2 YYREEE (reference sequence). The CDR3 DNA reads TGTGCCAGCAGCTTACAGGGATTGAGCACTGAAGCTTTCTTT. Translated: CASSLQGLSTEAFF.

The chain combines TRBV28 with TRBJ2-1; TRBD2 matches at 11 bases. V was clipped by 5 bases and J by 2 bases; unmatched bases: 5. Germline V gene data show CDR1 as MDHEN and CDR2 as SYDVKM. The CDR3 length is 16 residues. The CDR3 spells CASSPGTSGTYNEQFF. CDR3 nucleotides: TGTGCCAGCAGTCCGGGGACTAGCGGTACCTACAATGAGCAGTTCTTC.

The chain joins TRBV6-5 to TRBJ1-4, with 9 nucleotides matching TRBD1. V lost 5 bases and J lost 7; bases outside the gene matches: 5. Germline V gene data show CDR1 as MNHEY and CDR2 as SVGAGI. The length of the CDR3 is 14 residues. The CDR3 region is CASSRVGQGEKLFF. The CDR3 region has the DNA TGTGCCAGCAGTCGGGTGGGACAGGGTGAAAAACTGTTTTTT.

This rearrangement joins TRBV27 to TRBJ1-1; 7 bases are shared with TRBD1. CDR3 length: 14 amino acids. Germline CDR1 is MNHEY and CDR2 is SMNVEV (reference sequence). Trimming removed 6 bases from V and 0 bases from J; junction bases left unmatched: 4. DNA of the CDR3: TGTGCCAGCAGGACCGGGACAGTGAACACTGAAGCTTTCTTT. Its translation: CASRTGTVNTEAFF.

This clone was detected only once. This chain uses TRBV7-9 with TRBJ1-2; 7 bases are a match to TRBD1. CDR3 length: 14 residues. V lost 8 bases, J lost 4 bases, and 10 bases stayed unmatched. In germline, CDR1 is SEHNR, CDR2 FQNEAQ (reference sequence). CDR3 sequence: CASGRGGTIYGYTF. The CDR3 DNA reads TGTGCCAGCGGAAGAGGGGGCACCATCTATGGCTACACCTTC.

This clone was recorded a few times. Other DNA sequences from this sample encode an identical CDR3 as well. This rearrangement joins TRBV18 to TRBJ2-7; D is unclear. CDR3 length equals 13 residues. Deletions cut 0 bases from V and 3 bases from J, with 6 bases between. CDR1 and CDR2 from the germline V gene are KGHSH and LQKENI. CDR3 protein: CASSPPSSYEQYV. The DNA of the CDR3 is TGTGCCAGCTCACCACCGTCTAGCTACGAGCAGTACGTC.

The gene calls are TRBV6-6 and TRBJ2-5; D is perhaps TRBD2 (6 bases). This CDR3 contains 13 residues. CDR1 and CDR2 from the germline V gene are MNHNY and SVGAGI (reference sequence). V was clipped by 4 bases and J by 7 bases, with 13 bases between them. The CDR3 here is CASSLEGPGTQYF. CDR3 nucleotide sequence: TGTGCCAGCAGTTTGGAGGGGCCAGGGACCCAGTACTTC.

This clone was counted a few times. The gene calls are TRBV19 and TRBJ1-2; 7 nucleotides agree with TRBD1. Germline CDR1 is LNHDA and CDR2 is SQIVND (reference sequence). The V and J ends lost 6 bases and 10 bases, in that order; junction bases with no gene match: 14. The CDR3 contains 14 residues. The CDR3 DNA sequence: TGTGCCAGTAGCACCATCGGCCGGGACAGTGCCTACACCTTC. Translation gives CASSTIGRDSAYTF.

The rearrangement joins TRBV29-1 to TRBJ1-1, with a tentative D call TRBD1 (5 bases). The CDR3 contains 11 residues. Germline V lookup: CDR1 SQVTM, CDR2 ANQGSEA. Trimming cost V 4 bases and J 3 bases, with 6 bases left between them. The CDR3 DNA is TGCAGCGTTGGCAGGGACACTGAAGCTTTCTTT. It specifies CSVGRDTEAFF. Supplemented by reference TRBV29-1 and TRBJ1-1, the full variable domain reads SAVISQKPSRDICQRGTSLTIQCQVDSQVTMMFWYRQQPGQSLTLIATANQGSEATYESGFVIDKFPISRPNLTFSTLTVSNMSPEDSSIYLCSVGRDTEAFFGQGTRLTVV.

The V and J genes are TRBV7-2 and TRBJ1-5, with TRBD1 matching over 10 bases. Germline assignment: CDR1 SGHTA and CDR2 FQGNSA. The CDR3 has 17 residues. The J segment lost 2 bases and the V segment lost 1 base, leaving 5 bases of the junction unmatched. The CDR3 nucleotides are TGTGCCAGCAGCTTAGGGACAGGGGGTAGGGGCAATCAGCCCCAGCATTTT. Its protein is CASSLGTGGRGNQPQHF. The full variable domain, rest sourced from reference TRBV7-2 and TRBJ1-5, is GAGVSQSPSNKVTEKGKDVELRCDPISGHTALYWYRQSLGQGLEFLIYFQGNSAPDKSGLPSDRFSAERTGGSVSTLTIQRTQQEDSAVYLCASSLGTGGRGNQPQHFGDGTRLSIL.

This chain connects TRBV4-3 to TRBJ2-1; D call uncertain. Trimming took 0 bases from V and 5 from J, leaving 11 bases between them. This CDR3 has 15 residues. From germline, CDR1 is LGHNA and CDR2 YSLEER. DNA of the CDR3: TGCGCCAGCAGCCAAGATACGGGCATAGACAATGAGCAGTTCTTC. Translating gives CASSQDTGIDNEQFF.

This clone was picked up a small number of times. The chain combines TRBV7-8 with TRBJ2-7; 9 bases match TRBD1. There are 12 residues in the CDR3. The V and J ends lost 4 bases and 7 bases, in that order; junction bases with no gene match: 2. Germline lookup yields CDR1 SGHVS and CDR2 FQNEAQ. CDR3: CASSSGQGEQYF. The CDR3 region has the DNA TGTGCCAGCAGCTCAGGACAGGGGGAGCAGTACTTC.

This sequence joins TRBV7-9 and TRBJ1-2; D gene unclear. The V and J ends lost 1 base and 3 bases respectively, with 6 bases between them. CDR1 and CDR2 from the germline V gene are SEHNR and FQNEAQ (reference sequence). The CDR3 extends over 13 amino acids. This CDR3 is CASSLESYYGYTF. As DNA, the CDR3 is TGTGCCAGCAGCTTAGAAAGCTACTATGGCTACACCTTC.

The gene calls are TRBV6-5 and TRBJ1-2; possible D gene TRBD1, 5 bases. This CDR3 region has 15 residues. Germline V gene data show CDR1 as MNHEY and CDR2 as SVGAGI. Trimming stripped 6 bases from V and 8 bases from J, with 22 bases between. The CDR3 sequence is CASRSSRGTVGGYTF. The CDR3 DNA is TGTGCCAGCAGAAGCTCGCGGGGGACTGTGGGGGGCTACACCTTC.

The V call is TRBV30, the J call TRBJ2-3; TRBD2 agrees at 7 bases. The trim removed 2 bases at V and 1 base at J, leaving 3 bases unmatched. The CDR3 has 14 amino acids. Germline V gene data show CDR1 as GTSNPN and CDR2 as SVGIG (reference sequence). This CDR3 reads CAWSSGIGTDTQYF. The CDR3 DNA sequence: TGTGCCTGGAGTAGCGGGATCGGCACAGATACGCAGTATTTT.

This chain uses TRBV28 with TRBJ2-5; D gene ambiguous. CDR3 length: 14 residues. V lost 2 bases and J lost 5, with 12 bases in between. The germline V gene encodes CDR1 MDHEN and CDR2 SYDVKM. The CDR3 DNA reads as TGTGCCAGCAGTTTAACAGATCGCCGGGAGACCCAGTACTTC. It specifies CASSLTDRRETQYF.

This clone has only a few counts. The chain employs TRBV7-9 and TRBJ2-5; 7 nucleotides agree with TRBD2. Unmatched junction bases numbered 11, after V lost 2 bases and J lost 5 bases. The germline gives CDR1 SEHNR, CDR2 FQNEAQ (reference sequence). This CDR3 region has 16 residues. DNA for the CDR3: TGTGCCAGCAGCTTAAGTCTAGCGGCCCCTGCGGAGACCCAGTACTTC. Translation gives CASSLSLAAPAETQYF. Full variable domain (outside the CDR3, taken from reference TRBV7-9 and TRBJ2-5): DTGVSQNPRHKITKRGQNVTFRCDPISEHNRLYWYRQTLGQGPEFLTYFQNEAQLEKSRLLSDRFSAERPKGSFSTLEIQRTEQGDSAMYLCASSLSLAAPAETQYFGPGTRLLVL.